This TCR beta chain was obtained from a study of cytomegalovirus exposure and HLA in healthy donors. Study results and limitations: At a 0.05 false discovery rate, a later analysis found some 18,000 TCR beta sequences to be associated with HLA alleles.

V lost 5 bases, J lost 9 bases, and 23 bases lay in between. The CDR3 sequence is 15 residues long. From germline, CDR1 is SGHTS and CDR2 YDEGEE. Both 60 Vbeta primers and 13 Jbeta primers went into the PCR. Produced via immunoSEQ multiplex PCR; TCRdb's table is partial and in-frame only. Of hundreds of thousands of clones in the sample, around 66% were seen once. Points on this clone: The antigen remains undetermined.

This clonotype was obtained from a female donor in good health and CMV-seronegative. The rearrangement joins TRBV5-8 to TRBJ2-5, with TRBD2 as a possible D gene (6 bases). Material for sequencing was PBMCs. Here the CDR3 reads CASRKHPTSKDAQYF. As DNA, the CDR3 is TGTGCCAGCAGGAAACACCCGACTAGTAAGGACGCCCAGTACTTC.